This TCR beta chain was recovered during a study of OX40 agonist ivuxolimab in advanced cancers. Study summary: One hepatocellular carcinoma and a couple of cutaneous melanoma patients partially responded. Study results and limitations: At 0.1 to 3.0 mg/kg, CD4+ and CD8+ blood T cells expanded clonally by week 6. Among T cells, CD8+ cells averaged more expanded clones than CD4+ cells.

About this clone: Antigen: not known.

If patients had autoimmune disease history or systemic immunosuppression, they were excluded. The assay was immunoSEQ multiplex PCR, and TCRdb's table has in-frame clones only and misses some. The sample includes about 80,000 clones, around 86% of them seen just once. The TCR originated in an adult with an advanced solid tumor such as melanoma, head and neck, liver or kidney cancer. The sequences come from CD4+ or CD8+ T cells sorted from blood, collected in a trial of the OX40 agonist ivuxolimab.

In DNA form, the CDR3 reads TGTGCCAGCAGCTTAGACGTTGGCCGGAACACTGAAGCTTTCTTT. Its translation: CASSLDVGRNTEAFF. V and J are TRBV11-1 and TRBJ1-1, with D hard to call. The germline V gene has CDR1 SGHAT and CDR2 FQDESV (reference sequence). This CDR3 is 15 amino acids long. V was shortened by 1 base and J by 1 base, with 10 bases between the two germline ends.